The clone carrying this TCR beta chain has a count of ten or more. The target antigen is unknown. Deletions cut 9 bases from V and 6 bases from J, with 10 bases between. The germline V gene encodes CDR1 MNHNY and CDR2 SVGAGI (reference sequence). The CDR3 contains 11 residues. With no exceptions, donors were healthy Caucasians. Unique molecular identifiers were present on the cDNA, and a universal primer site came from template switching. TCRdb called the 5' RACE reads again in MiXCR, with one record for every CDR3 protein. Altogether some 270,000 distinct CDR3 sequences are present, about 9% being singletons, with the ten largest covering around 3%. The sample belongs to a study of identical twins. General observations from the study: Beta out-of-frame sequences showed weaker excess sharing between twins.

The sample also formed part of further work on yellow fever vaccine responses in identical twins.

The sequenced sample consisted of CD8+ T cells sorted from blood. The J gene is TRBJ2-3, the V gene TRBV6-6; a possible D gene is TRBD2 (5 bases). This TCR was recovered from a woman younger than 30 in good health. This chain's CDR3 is CASGGVDTQYF. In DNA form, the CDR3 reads TGTGCCAGTGGAGGTGTCGATACGCAGTATTTT.